Included here is one TCR beta chain sequence, with context. CDR3 length: 19 amino acids. Germline CDR1 SGHVS, CDR2 FNYEAQ. Trimming at V came to 4 bases and at J to 0 bases, leaving 15 bases not matched to a gene. The data belong to a study of blood T cell repertoires in COVID-19. In the study overall: Sources were T cells, B-cell-depleted T cells, or PBMCs; the material itself was cDNA or gDNA.

In the original analysis: Amplifying reference gene primers gave estimates of nucleated cell counts. Libraries were prepared by immunoSEQ multiplex PCR; TCRdb keeps only in-frame clonotypes and omits some of them. V and J calls and clone size are those listed in that table; D and trimming were worked out from the DNA. The data show more than 200,000 clones, with around 89% seen just once and 4.1% held by the top ten. Assignments of participants to cohorts depended upon their own reported clinical history. For recovered donors of Cohort 3, there were two negative PCRs, clearance, or symptom resolution.

The sequencing input was PBMCs or T cells enriched from blood (not recorded which). The receptor was isolated from a woman aged 25 to 39 who had recovered from COVID-19. This chain joins TRBV7-6 and TRBJ2-7; 10 bases fit TRBD2. The CDR3 spells CASSSRWASGSQSSYEQYF. CDR3 nucleotides: TGTGCCAGCAGCTCTCGCTGGGCTAGCGGGAGCCAGAGCTCCTACGAGCAGTACTTC.